The 6 T cell receptor beta chains below all came from one sample that was sequenced in a study of early stage breast cancer tumors. The table came from immunoSEQ multiplex PCR; TCRdb's copy has only in-frame clones and leaves some out. The data contain around 25,000 clones, roughly 64% of them singletons. The sample taken for sequencing was breast tumor tissue. The receptors originated from a person aged 60 to 70 with breast cancer.

The chain is built from TRBV28 and TRBJ2-5; tentative D call: TRBD2 (5 bases). The CDR3 is made up of 12 amino acids. The germline V gene has CDR1 MDHEN and CDR2 SYDVKM. Trimming stripped 3 bases from V and 4 bases from J, with 6 bases between. The CDR3 DNA reads as TGTGCCAGCAGTTTCGGAGGAGAGACCCAGTACTTC. It yields the protein CASSFGGETQYF.

This clone occurred a few times. This chain uses TRBV6-5 with TRBJ1-1; D gene uncertain. Germline CDR1 is MNHEY and CDR2 is SVGAGI. This CDR3 region has 12 residues. Trimming took off 5 bases at V and 0 bases at J, with 4 bases between the two ends. The CDR3 bases are TGTGCCAGCAGTAGCATGAACACTGAAGCTTTCTTT. Its translation: CASSSMNTEAFF.

V and J are TRBV2 and TRBJ2-7; D possibly corresponds to TRBD2 (6 bases). V was clipped by 2 bases and J by 4 bases, with 12 bases between them. There are 14 residues in the CDR3. Germline assignment: CDR1 SNHLY and CDR2 FYNNEI. The CDR3 bases are TGTGCCAGCAGTGAAACCCGGGGAGGATACGAGCAGTACTTC. The encoded protein is CASSETRGGYEQYF.

This chain uses TRBV18 with TRBJ2-1, with TRBD2 matching 9 bases. With 0 bases clipped from V and 7 bases from J, the junction kept 7 bases outside the gene matches. CDR1 and CDR2 (germline): KGHSH, LQKENI. The CDR3 spans 16 residues. The CDR3 DNA reads as TGTGCCAGCTCACCACCGGGCGGGAGGGCCGAAAATGAGCAGTTCTTC. Its translation is CASSPPGGRAENEQFF.

By proportion, this clone is medium-sized. The V and J genes are TRBV27 and TRBJ2-2; tentative D call: TRBD2 (5 bases). Germline V gene data show CDR1 as MNHEY and CDR2 as SMNVEV (reference sequence). The CDR3 length is 17 residues. V lost 5 bases, J lost 1 base, and 17 bases lay in between. For the CDR3, the DNA is TGTGCCAGCAGTCTAAGAAATATCCGGGGGAACACCGGGGAGCTGTTTTTT. The encoded protein is CASSLRNIRGNTGELFF.

V gene TRBV5-1 combines with J gene TRBJ2-2; tentative D call: TRBD2 (6 bases). V lost 9 bases and J 1 base, leaving 13 bases between the germline ends. This CDR3 spans 14 amino acids. In germline, CDR1 is SGHRS, CDR2 YFSETQ. The chain's CDR3 is CATPTGVNTGELFF. CDR3 nucleotides: TGCGCCACCCCCACGGGGGTGAACACCGGGGAGCTGTTTTTT.